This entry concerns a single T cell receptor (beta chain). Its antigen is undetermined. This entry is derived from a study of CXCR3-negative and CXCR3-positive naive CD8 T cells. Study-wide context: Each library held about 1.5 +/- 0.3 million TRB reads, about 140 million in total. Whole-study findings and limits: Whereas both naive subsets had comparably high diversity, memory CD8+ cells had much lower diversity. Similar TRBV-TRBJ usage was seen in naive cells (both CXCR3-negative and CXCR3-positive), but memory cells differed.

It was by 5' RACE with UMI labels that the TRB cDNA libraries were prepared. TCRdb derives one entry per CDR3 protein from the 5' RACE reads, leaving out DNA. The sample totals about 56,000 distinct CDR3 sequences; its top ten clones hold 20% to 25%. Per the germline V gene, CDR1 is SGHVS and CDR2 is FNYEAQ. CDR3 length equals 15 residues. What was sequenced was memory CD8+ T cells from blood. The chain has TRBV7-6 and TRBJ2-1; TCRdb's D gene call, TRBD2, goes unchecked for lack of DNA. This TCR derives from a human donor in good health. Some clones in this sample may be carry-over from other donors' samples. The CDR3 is CASSSLAGGSDEQFF.